This is a list of T cell receptor beta chains from one sample in a study of T cell changes during pregnancy in multiple sclerosis. Measured with immunoSEQ multiplex PCR; TCRdb has only the in-frame clones, and not every one. This table holds over 90,000 clones, more than 85% found once. This material consisted of peripheral blood, taken before pregnancy. The source is a female donor with multiple sclerosis, enrolled in a pregnancy study. Both conserved end residues are part of each CDR3. Each record gives: J gene, D gene, V gene, clone size, CDR3 DNA, CDR3 protein. The D gene is left open where the match is weak. Clone size is not always given. Where it is, it says once, few, many or a class for expanded clones.

TRBJ2-1 - TRBV9 - TGTGCCAGCAGCCCTGAAATGAGCTCCTACAATGAGCAGTTCTTC CASSPEMSSYNEQFF
TRBJ2-2 TRBD2 TRBV18 - TGTGCCAGCTCACACCTCGGGGAGGGAAAACGGACCGGGGAGCTGTTTTTT CASSHLGEGKRTGELFF
TRBJ1-5 TRBD1 TRBV28 - TGTGCCAGCAGTCAGGACAGGGTGTCTCATCAGCCCCAGCATTTT CASSQDRVSHQPQHF
TRBJ2-7 TRBD2 TRBV7-9 - TGTGCCAGCAGCTTAGGGGTAGCGGGCGTCGACGAGCAGTACTTC CASSLGVAGVDEQYF
TRBJ1-6 - TRBV7-3 many TGTGCCAGCAGCCAACGCTCCGGGGATAATTCACCCCTCCACTTT CASSQRSGDNSPLHF
TRBJ2-2 - TRBV7-3 - TGTGCCAGCACCTTTAGTAGCGCGACCGGGGAGCTGTTTTTT CASTFSSATGELFF
TRBJ1-1 TRBD1 TRBV6-5 - TGTGCCAGCAGGGCCCCGCAGGGGGGAAACACTGAAGCTTTCTTT CASRAPQGGNTEAFF
TRBJ2-1 - TRBV29-1 - TGCAGCGTTGAAGGTCGGGGGGCGGCTAAATACAATGAGCAGTTCTTC CSVEGRGAAKYNEQFF
TRBJ2-3 TRBD2 TRBV6-6 - TGTGCCAGCAGTCTAGCGGGTAGCACAGATACGCAGTATTTT CASSLAGSTDTQYF
TRBJ2-1 TRBD2 TRBV7-2 - TGTGCCAGCAGCTCTCTAGCCGGACTAGCGGGGGATGAGCAGTTCTTC CASSSLAGLAGDEQFF
TRBJ2-7 - TRBV7-3 - TGTGCCAGCAGCTTAGGTGGGAGTGGTTACGAGCAGTACTTC CASSLGGSGYEQYF
TRBJ1-2 - TRBV5-1 - TGCGCCAGCAGCTTGGAGGGGTTCGGCTATGGCTACACCTTC CASSLEGFGYGYTF
TRBJ1-4 TRBD1 TRBV7-6 once TGTGCCAGCAGTCGGCTGTGGGGACAGGGTCTCTCAACTAATGAAAAACTGTTTTTT CASSRLWGQGLSTNEKLFF
TRBJ2-1 TRBD2 TRBV7-3 - TGTGCCAGCAGCCAAAGGACTAGCGGGTACAATGAGCAGTTCTTC CASSQRTSGYNEQFF
TRBJ2-3 - TRBV15 - TGTGCCACCAGCGTACTCGCGGGGTTCACAGATACGCAGTATTTT CATSVLAGFTDTQYF
TRBJ1-5 TRBD1 TRBV4-3 - TGCGCCAGCAGCCAAGAGGTTGGGGCAGGGGGAATAGGCAATCAGCCCCAGCATTTT CASSQEVGAGGIGNQPQHF
TRBJ2-7 TRBD1 TRBV2 - TGTGCCAGCAGTGATCGGGACAGGCCTTACGAGCAGTACTTC CASSDRDRPYEQYF
TRBJ1-3 - TRBV5-5 - TGTGCCAGCAGCTTAAACCCGCGGGCCTGGCGGGGAAACACCATATATTTT CASSLNPRAWRGNTIYF
TRBJ1-2 TRBD1 TRBV6-5 - TGTGCCAGCAGTTACTCGGGACAGGGGACAGGCTACACCTTC CASSYSGQGTGYTF
TRBJ1-1 - TRBV6-6 - TGTGCCAGTACGACGACAGTGAACACTGAAGCTTTCTTT CASTTTVNTEAFF
TRBJ2-7 - TRBV7-6 - TGTGCCAGCAGCCCAGGGGACGGGGTTGGCTACGAGCAGTACTTC CASSPGDGVGYEQYF
TRBJ2-7 - TRBV6-1 once TGTGCCTGCACAGGGTTCTCCTACGAGCAGTACTTC CACTGFSYEQYF
TRBJ2-1 TRBD2 TRBV9 - TGTGCCAGCAGCACGACTAGCGGGGGATACAATGAGCAGTTCTTC CASSTTSGGYNEQFF
TRBJ2-2 TRBD1 TRBV11-3 - TGTGCCAGCAGCTCGAAGACAGGGGGCGTCGGGGAGCTGTTTTTT CASSSKTGGVGELFF
TRBJ1-3 TRBD1 TRBV7-9 - TGTGCCAGCAGCTGGGGACAGGGAGCTGGAAACACCATATATTTT CASSWGQGAGNTIYF
TRBJ1-2 - TRBV19 once TGTGCCTCAGCCCCAGGCCCAACCCAGATTTATGGCTACACCTTC CASAPGPTQIYGYTF
TRBJ1-2 TRBD1 TRBV19 - TGTGCCAGTAGTCCTCAGGACAGGGAAAGCTATGGCTACACCTTC CASSPQDRESYGYTF
TRBJ2-1 TRBD1 TRBV6-1 - TGTGCCAGCAGGGACAGGGGATCCTACAATGAGCAGTTCTTC CASRDRGSYNEQFF
TRBJ1-2 - TRBV9 - TGTGCCAGCAGCGCAGGAGGCAGCTCTACTAACTATGGCTACACCTTC CASSAGGSSTNYGYTF
TRBJ1-1 - TRBV9 once TGTGCCAGCAGCTCGTCAGGGCGGGGGAACACTGAAGCTTTCTTT CASSSSGRGNTEAFF
TRBJ2-1 - TRBV5-1 - TGCGCCAGCACCGATCCCTCAGGGTCCAATGAGCAGTTCTTC CASTDPSGSNEQFF
TRBJ1-2 - TRBV7-9 - TGTGCCAGCAGCTTAGTATTATCTGACAGCACTAACTATGGCTACACCTTC CASSLVLSDSTNYGYTF
TRBJ1-1 - TRBV15 - TGTGCCACCAGCTGGCCCCCGACGGGTAACACTGAAGCTTTCTTT CATSWPPTGNTEAFF
TRBJ2-3 TRBD2 TRBV18 - TGTGCCAGCTCACCTGGACTAGCGGGAGATACGCAGTATTTT CASSPGLAGDTQYF
TRBJ2-7 - TRBV27 - TGTGCCAGCAGTTCCGCCTCAGGCTACTACGAGCAGTACTTC CASSSASGYYEQYF
TRBJ2-7 - TRBV18 - TGTGCCAGCTCACCAATCTCCGGGTCTACCAGCTACGAGCAGTACTTC CASSPISGSTSYEQYF
TRBJ2-3 TRBD2 TRBV4-1 - TGCGCCAGCAGCCAGGTAGCGGGTAGCACAGATACGCAGTATTTT CASSQVAGSTDTQYF
TRBJ2-3 - TRBV7-7 - TGTGCCAGCAGCCCTCAGGGTTATGCAGATACGCAGTATTTT CASSPQGYADTQYF
TRBJ1-6 - TRBV2 - TGTGCCAGCAGTAGGTCAGGGATGGGTTCACCCCTCCACTTT CASSRSGMGSPLHF
TRBJ2-5 - TRBV7-2 - TGTGCCAGCAGCTTAAGCAGGGCACAAGAGACCCAGTACTTC CASSLSRAQETQYF
TRBJ2-1 TRBD1 TRBV7-9 - TGTGCCAGCAGTACGACAGGGGGCTATAACAATGAGCAGTTCTTC CASSTTGGYNNEQFF
TRBJ1-1 TRBD1 TRBV5-1 - TGCGCCAGCAGCTGGAACAGGGGGAGTGAAGCTTTCTTT CASSWNRGSEAFF
TRBJ1-2 TRBD1 TRBV27 - TGTGCCAGCAGTAGGTCGACAGGGAATGGCTACACCTTC CASSRSTGNGYTF
TRBJ1-5 - TRBV18 - TGTGCCAGCTCACCACCTGAGACAGCTAATCAGCCCCAGCATTTT CASSPPETANQPQHF
TRBJ1-3 - TRBV7-2 - TGTGCCAGCAGAGTCAGTGTGCCCGGAAACACCATATATTTT CASRVSVPGNTIYF
TRBJ2-3 TRBD2 TRBV18 - TGTGCCAGCTCAAATCCGGGACTAGCTGAGGGTACGCAGTATTTT CASSNPGLAEGTQYF
TRBJ1-5 - TRBV4-1 - TGCGCCAGCAGCCTCTTCCACAACCCACGCAATCAGCCCCAGCATTTT CASSLFHNPRNQPQHF
TRBJ2-7 TRBD2 TRBV4-1 - TGCGCCAGCAGCCAAGATCTAGCGGGCGAGCAGTACTTC CASSQDLAGEQYF
TRBJ2-7 TRBD2 TRBV27 - TGTGCCAGCAGGCTGACAGCGGGAGGGAACACCTACGAGCAGTACTTC CASRLTAGGNTYEQYF